This T cell receptor (beta chain) came from a study of T cells after yellow fever vaccination. As for the study in general: The authors prepared low-cell-number fractions using SMART-Seq v4 Ultra Low Input.

This CDR3 spans 17 amino acids. V lost 0 bases to trimming and J lost 6 bases, with 20 bases between them. Germline CDR1 reads LGHNA; CDR2 reads YSLEER. The study's findings and limits: On re-exposure, the response was weaker but peaked faster, at day 5 versus 15. Abundant contaminating clonotypes from the bulk population could appear in FACS-sorted repertoires.

TCRdb reprocessed the 5' RACE reads via MiXCR and lists one record per CDR3 protein. The sample lists over 150,000 distinct CDR3 sequences, about 7% occurring once. Turning to this clonotype: Its antigen is still unknown.

The chain couples TRBV4-3 to TRBJ1-2; TRBD1 is a possible D gene (6 bases). The sample in question was CD4+ T cells sorted from PBMCs, obtained about 5 days after the first yellow fever vaccination. The TCR was taken from a man aged 18 to 29 who received the YFV17D yellow fever vaccine. The CDR3 DNA sequence: TGCGCCAGCAGCCAAGATAGGGGGTCGGGGGGCATGAATGGCTACACCTTC. This codes for CASSQDRGSGGMNGYTF.